Below are 11 T cell receptor beta chains sequenced from a single sample in a study of blood T cell repertoires in COVID-19. Measured with immunoSEQ multiplex PCR; TCRdb has only the in-frame clones, and not every one. The table has 310,000 or so clones, roughly 87% seen once. The material sequenced was PBMCs or T cells enriched from blood (not recorded which). These receptors were collected from a woman younger than 35 who had recovered from COVID-19.

This sequence joins TRBV11-3 and TRBJ1-1, with 7 nucleotides matching TRBD1. V dropped 0 bases and J dropped 9; count of bases not matched to a gene: 4. This CDR3 is 13 amino acids long. Germline CDR1 and CDR2: SGHNT and YENEEA. This CDR3 is CASSLEGDSKAFF. The CDR3 DNA reads as TGTGCCAGCAGCTTAGAAGGGGACAGCAAAGCTTTCTTT.

This clone is judged medium-sized. V is TRBV7-9 and J is TRBJ1-1; D is perhaps TRBD1 (5 bases). Trimming cost V 5 bases and J 3 bases, with 16 bases left between them. This CDR3 spans 15 amino acids. Per the germline V gene, CDR1 is SEHNR and CDR2 is FQNEAQ (reference sequence). CDR3 DNA: TGTGCCAGCAGCCCCAAAAAAGCGGGGGACACTGAAGCTTTCTTT. This translates into CASSPKKAGDTEAFF.

V and J are TRBV7-2 and TRBJ2-7; 8 bases match TRBD1. CDR1 is SGHTA, CDR2 FQGNSA, per germline. With 5 bases clipped from V and 5 bases from J, the junction kept 8 bases outside the gene matches. This CDR3 is 14 amino acids long. CDR3 amino acids: CASSPTGGGHEQYF. In DNA form, the CDR3 reads TGTGCCAGCAGCCCCACAGGGGGTGGGCACGAGCAGTACTTC. Supplemented by reference TRBV7-2 and TRBJ2-7, the full variable domain reads GAGVSQSPSNKVTEKGKDVELRCDPISGHTALYWYRQSLGQGLEFLIYFQGNSAPDKSGLPSDRFSAERTGGSVSTLTIQRTQQEDSAVYLCASSPTGGGHEQYFGPGTRLTVT.

V gene TRBV4-3 combines with J gene TRBJ2-1; 10 nucleotides agree with TRBD2. The ends lost 5 bases at V and 1 base at J; junction bases unmatched: 2. CDR1 is LGHNA, CDR2 YSLEER, per germline. The CDR3 is 15 residues long. CDR3 DNA sequence: TGCGCCAGCAGCACGACTAGCGGGTCCTACAATGAGCAGTTCTTC. It is translated as CASSTTSGSYNEQFF.

The chain links TRBV7-2 to TRBJ1-5; 7 positions match TRBD1. The length of the CDR3 is 14 residues. V dropped 3 bases and J dropped 2; count of bases not matched to a gene: 1. Germline CDR1 and CDR2: SGHTA and FQGNSA. CDR3 protein: CASSFTGGNQPQHF. CDR3 nucleotides: TGTGCCAGCAGCTTTACAGGGGGCAATCAGCCCCAGCATTTT. The full variable domain, rest sourced from reference TRBV7-2 and TRBJ1-5, is GAGVSQSPSNKVTEKGKDVELRCDPISGHTALYWYRQSLGQGLEFLIYFQGNSAPDKSGLPSDRFSAERTGGSVSTLTIQRTQQEDSAVYLCASSFTGGNQPQHFGDGTRLSIL.

J is TRBJ1-2 and V is TRBV7-9; D gene uncertain. The CDR3 has 15 residues. V was shortened by 2 bases and J by 5 bases, with 15 bases between the two germline ends. Germline V gives CDR1 SEHNR, CDR2 FQNEAQ (reference sequence). The DNA for the CDR3 is TGTGCCAGCAGCTTATCGACTTTCGGAGGGTATGGCTACACCTTC. As protein: CASSLSTFGGYGYTF.

This chain uses TRBV5-1 with TRBJ2-1; the match to TRBD2 covers 11 bases. The germline V gene has CDR1 SGHRS and CDR2 YFSETQ. J lost 4 bases, V lost 5 bases, and 2 bases had no gene match. This CDR3 is 14 amino acids long. The CDR3 region is CASRRTSGYNEQFF. The CDR3 DNA reads TGCGCCAGCAGACGGACTAGCGGGTACAATGAGCAGTTCTTC. Filled out from reference TRBV5-1 and TRBJ2-1, the complete variable domain reads KAGVTQTPRYLIKTRGQQVTLSCSPISGHRSVSWYQQTPGQGLQFLFEYFSETQRNKGNFPGRFSGRQFSNSRSEMNVSTLELGDSALYLCASRRTSGYNEQFFGPGTRLTVL.

Here the CDR3 reads CASSLGLQGYNSPLHF. The DNA of the CDR3 is TGTGCCAGCAGCTTAGGCCTGCAGGGCTATAATTCACCCCTCCACTTT. The V call is TRBV7-6, the J call TRBJ1-6; D is perhaps TRBD1 (5 bases). V lost 1 base, J lost 3 bases, and 10 bases lay in between. Germline V lookup: CDR1 SGHVS, CDR2 FNYEAQ. The CDR3 spans 16 residues.

This sequence joins TRBV7-3 and TRBJ2-3, with 9 bases lining up with TRBD2. The ends lost 2 bases at V and 6 bases at J; junction bases unmatched: 3. Germline assignment: CDR1 SGHTA and CDR2 FQGTGA. The CDR3 contains 14 residues. The CDR3 protein is CASSLGGGADTQYF. CDR3 bases: TGTGCCAGCAGCTTAGGCGGGGGGGCGGATACGCAGTATTTT. The entire variable domain, with the rest obtained from reference TRBV7-3 and TRBJ2-3, is as follows: GAGVSQTPSNKVTEKGKYVELRCDPISGHTALYWYRQSLGQGPEFLIYFQGTGAADDSGLPNDRFFAVRPEGSVSTLKIQRTERGDSAVYLCASSLGGGADTQYFGPGTRLTVL.

The V gene is TRBV18, the J gene TRBJ1-1; 9 positions agree with TRBD1. CDR3 length equals 16 residues. With 2 bases clipped from V and 5 bases from J, the junction kept 9 bases outside the gene matches. The germline CDR1 and CDR2 sequences are KGHSH and LQKENI. CDR3 sequence reads: CASSPNTQGAHTEAFF. CDR3 nucleotide sequence: TGTGCCAGCTCACCAAACACACAGGGGGCGCATACTGAAGCTTTCTTT.

This clone was observed a few times. The chain couples TRBV2 to TRBJ1-2; D gene unclear. CDR1 and CDR2 (germline): SNHLY, FYNNEI. The CDR3 contains 14 residues. The V gene lost 1 base and the J gene lost 3 bases, with 9 bases spanning the gap. The CDR3 DNA reads TGTGCCAGCAGTGAAGTTGGCAGGTACTATGGCTACACCTTC. Translation gives CASSEVGRYYGYTF.